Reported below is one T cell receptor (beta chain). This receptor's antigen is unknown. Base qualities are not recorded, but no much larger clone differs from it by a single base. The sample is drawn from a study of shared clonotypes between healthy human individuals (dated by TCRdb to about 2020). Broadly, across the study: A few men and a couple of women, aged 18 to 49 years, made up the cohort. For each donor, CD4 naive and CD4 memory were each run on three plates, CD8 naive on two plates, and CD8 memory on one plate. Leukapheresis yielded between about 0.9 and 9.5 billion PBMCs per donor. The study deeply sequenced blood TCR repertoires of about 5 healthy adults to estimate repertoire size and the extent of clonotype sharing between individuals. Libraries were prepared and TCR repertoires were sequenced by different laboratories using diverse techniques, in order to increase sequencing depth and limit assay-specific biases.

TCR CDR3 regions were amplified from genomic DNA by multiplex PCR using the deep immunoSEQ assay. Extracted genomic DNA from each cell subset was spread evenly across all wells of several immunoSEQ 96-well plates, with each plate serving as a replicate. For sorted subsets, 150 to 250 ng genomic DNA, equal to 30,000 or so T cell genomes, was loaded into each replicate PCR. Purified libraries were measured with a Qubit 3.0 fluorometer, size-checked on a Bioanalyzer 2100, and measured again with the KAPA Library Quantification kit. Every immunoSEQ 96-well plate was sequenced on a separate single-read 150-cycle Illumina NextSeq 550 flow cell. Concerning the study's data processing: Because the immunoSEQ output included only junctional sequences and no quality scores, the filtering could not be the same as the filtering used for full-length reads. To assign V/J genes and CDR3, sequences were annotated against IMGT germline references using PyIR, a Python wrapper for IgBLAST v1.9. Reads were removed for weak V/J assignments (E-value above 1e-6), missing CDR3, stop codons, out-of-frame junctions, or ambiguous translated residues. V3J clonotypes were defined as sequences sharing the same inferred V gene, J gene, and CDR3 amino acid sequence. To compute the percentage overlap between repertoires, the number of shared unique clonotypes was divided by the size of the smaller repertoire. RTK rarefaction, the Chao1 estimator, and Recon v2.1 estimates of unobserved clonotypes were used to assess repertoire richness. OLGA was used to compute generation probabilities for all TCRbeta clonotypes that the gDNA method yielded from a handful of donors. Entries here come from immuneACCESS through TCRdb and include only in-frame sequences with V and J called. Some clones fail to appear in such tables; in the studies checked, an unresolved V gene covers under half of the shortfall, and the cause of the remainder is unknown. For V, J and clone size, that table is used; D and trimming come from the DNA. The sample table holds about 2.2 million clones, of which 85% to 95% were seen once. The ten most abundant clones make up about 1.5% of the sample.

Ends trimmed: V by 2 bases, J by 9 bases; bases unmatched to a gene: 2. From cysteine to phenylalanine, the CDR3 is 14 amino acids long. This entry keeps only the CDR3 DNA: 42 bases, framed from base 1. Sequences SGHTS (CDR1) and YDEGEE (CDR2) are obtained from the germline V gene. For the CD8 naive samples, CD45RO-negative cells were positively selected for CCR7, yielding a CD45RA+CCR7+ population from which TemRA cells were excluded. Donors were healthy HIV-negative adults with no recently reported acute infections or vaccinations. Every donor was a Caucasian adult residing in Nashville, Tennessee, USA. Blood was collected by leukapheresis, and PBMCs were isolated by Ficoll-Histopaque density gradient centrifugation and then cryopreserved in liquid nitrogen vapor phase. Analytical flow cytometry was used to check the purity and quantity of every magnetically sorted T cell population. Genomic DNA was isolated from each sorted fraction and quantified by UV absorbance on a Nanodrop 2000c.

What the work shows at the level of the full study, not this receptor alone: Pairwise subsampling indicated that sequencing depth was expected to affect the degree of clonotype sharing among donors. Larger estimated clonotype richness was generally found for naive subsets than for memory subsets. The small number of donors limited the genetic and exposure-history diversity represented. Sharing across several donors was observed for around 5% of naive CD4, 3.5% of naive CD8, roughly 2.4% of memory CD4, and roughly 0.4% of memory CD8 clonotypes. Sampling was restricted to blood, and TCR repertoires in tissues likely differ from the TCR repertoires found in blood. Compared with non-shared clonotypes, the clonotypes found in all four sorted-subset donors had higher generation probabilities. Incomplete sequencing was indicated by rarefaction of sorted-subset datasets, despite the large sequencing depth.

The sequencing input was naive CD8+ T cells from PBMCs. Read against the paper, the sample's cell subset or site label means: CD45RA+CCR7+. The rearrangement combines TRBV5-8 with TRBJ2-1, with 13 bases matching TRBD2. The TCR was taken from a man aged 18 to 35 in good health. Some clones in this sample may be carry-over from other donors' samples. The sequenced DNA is TGTGCCAGCAGCTTAGGGACTAGCGGGGCTGAGCAGTTCTTC. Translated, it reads CASSLGTSGAEQFF.